This T cell receptor (beta chain) came from a study of shared clonotypes between healthy human individuals. Overall study: CD4 naive and CD4 memory each took three plates per donor, while CD8 naive took two and CD8 memory one.

Details on this clone: Its antigen remains unknown.

The CDR3 is 16 amino acids. V lost 0 bases, J lost 2 bases, and 11 bases lay in between. Germline-derived CDR1 and CDR2 are ENHRY and SYGVKD. It was into CD45RA+ naive and CD45RA-negative memory subsets that the CD4+ cells were split. Study findings and constraints: The genetic and exposure-history diversity represented was limited by few donors. What naive subsets generally showed was a larger estimated richness than memory subsets showed.

Sequencing was performed with immunoSEQ multiplex PCR; in TCRdb, only in-frame clones are kept and a portion is missing. The repertoire has under 2.5 million clones, 85% to 95% of them found once; the top ten carry approximately 0.39%. Sequences were obtained from naive CD4+ T cells from PBMCs. Subset given: CD45RA+ positively selected. This chain uses TRBV10-3 with TRBJ1-3; possibly TRBD1 for D (5 bases). The clonotype was recovered from a man younger than 30 in good health. Some clones in this sample may be carry-over from other donors' samples. CDR3 amino acids: CAISESWGGAGNTIYF. CDR3 sequence (DNA): TGTGCCATCAGTGAGTCCTGGGGAGGGGCTGGAAACACCATATATTTT.